The rows below give T cell receptor beta chains drawn from one sample of a study of shared T cell receptors in the human thymus. Profiling relied on immunoSEQ multiplex PCR, and the TCRdb table lists in-frame clones only, not all of them. The table has 720,000 or so clones, approximately 83% seen once. The sample was also linked to a second study, of human thymus T cells.

The sample consisted of thymocytes. All receptors derive from a girl in the first two years of life with a congenital heart defect. Each CDR3 is given with its conserved first and last residue. D genes are given only for firm matches. Not every row has a clone size; where given, it reads once, few, many or a size class.

D: TRBD1; size: .; J: TRBJ1-2; V: TRBV19; DNA: TGTGCCAGTAGGGAGGACAGGCACGATGGCTACACCTTC; CDR3: CASREDRHDGYTF
D: TRBD1; size: .; J: TRBJ1-2; V: TRBV18; DNA: TGTGCCAGCTCACCGGTTTTTCCCGACAGGGGAGACTATGGCTACACCTTC; CDR3: CASSPVFPDRGDYGYTF
D: TRBD1; size: .; J: TRBJ2-7; V: TRBV28; DNA: TGTGCCAGCAGTCCGGACAGGGGATCCTACGAGCAGTACTTC; CDR3: CASSPDRGSYEQYF
D: TRBD2; size: few; J: TRBJ2-7; V: TRBV23-1; DNA: TGCGCCAGCAGTCTTGGTCGGGGGGACGAGCAGTACTTC; CDR3: CASSLGRGDEQYF
D: TRBD1; size: .; J: TRBJ2-7; V: TRBV14; DNA: TGTGCCAGCAGCCAAGACAGGGGGCACGGCGAGCAGTACTTC; CDR3: CASSQDRGHGEQYF
D: .; size: .; J: TRBJ1-1; V: TRBV28; DNA: TGTGCCAGCAGTCCCCGGGATAAGGTTCTGGAGTATTTTTGGCCGAACACTGAAGCTTTCTTT; CDR3: CASSPRDKVLEYFWPNTEAFF
D: TRBD1; size: .; J: TRBJ1-2; V: TRBV6-5; DNA: TGTGCCAGCAGTTCTGGACAGGGTGTGGAATATTTTGGCTACACCTTC; CDR3: CASSSGQGVEYFGYTF
D: .; size: .; J: TRBJ1-2; V: TRBV6-1; DNA: TGTGCCAGCAGTGGACAGTTTTATGGCTACACCTTC; CDR3: CASSGQFYGYTF
D: .; size: once; J: TRBJ2-1; V: TRBV21-1; DNA: TGTGCCAGCAGCAAAGTTGAGCGGGGGACCCGTTACAATGAGCAGTTCTTC; CDR3: CASSKVERGTRYNEQFF
D: TRBD1; size: .; J: TRBJ1-5; V: TRBV27; DNA: TGTGCCAGCAGTCCCACCCGACAGGGGGAGAATCAGCCCCAGCATTTT; CDR3: CASSPTRQGENQPQHF
D: .; size: .; J: TRBJ2-1; V: TRBV6-5; DNA: TGTGCCAGCAGTTACTCAAAGGGGGGGTCCGGTGAGCAGTTCTTC; CDR3: CASSYSKGGSGEQFF
D: .; size: .; J: TRBJ1-1; V: TRBV2; DNA: TGTGCCAGCAGTGTACAGGGTGGGGACACTGAAGCTTTCTTT; CDR3: CASSVQGGDTEAFF
D: .; size: .; J: TRBJ2-7; V: TRBV4-3; DNA: TGCGCCAGCAGCCAAAACAGGCAGGCCCACGAGCAGTACTTC; CDR3: CASSQNRQAHEQYF
D: TRBD2; size: .; J: TRBJ2-3; V: TRBV4-2; DNA: TGTGCCAGCAGCCAAGAGAAAGCGGGGGACAATTTGAAGGATACGCAGTATTTT; CDR3: CASSQEKAGDNLKDTQYF
D: TRBD2; size: once; J: TRBJ2-3; V: TRBV28; DNA: TGTGCCAGTGGGACTAGCGGGGGGGCGGGGGTAGATACGCAGTATTTT; CDR3: CASGTSGGAGVDTQYF
D: .; size: .; J: TRBJ1-2; V: TRBV2; DNA: TGTGCCAGCAGTTCTACACGCCCCGACAATGTCCTTTATGGCTACACCTTC; CDR3: CASSSTRPDNVLYGYTF
D: .; size: .; J: TRBJ1-2; V: TRBV4-3; DNA: TGCGCCAGCAGCCAAGGGGGAGGCGGAAAAGACTATGGCTACACCTTC; CDR3: CASSQGGGGKDYGYTF
D: TRBD2; size: .; J: TRBJ2-5; V: TRBV5-1; DNA: TGCGCCAGCAGCTTCCGGACTAGCGGGGTTAGAGAGACCCAGTACTTC; CDR3: CASSFRTSGVRETQYF
D: .; size: .; J: TRBJ1-2; V: TRBV7-9; DNA: TGTGCCAGCAGCTTAGTGGGTGCGGTTGGCTATGGCTACACCTTC; CDR3: CASSLVGAVGYGYTF
D: .; size: .; J: TRBJ1-3; V: TRBV6-8; DNA: TGTGCCAGCAGTTACGCGGGCCTCATGAGGAACACCATATATTTT; CDR3: CASSYAGLMRNTIYF
D: TRBD1; size: .; J: TRBJ1-2; V: TRBV28; DNA: TGTGCCAGCAGGAGGCGACAGGGCAGCTATGGCTACACCTTC; CDR3: CASRRRQGSYGYTF
D: TRBD1; size: .; J: TRBJ2-7; V: TRBV27; DNA: TGTGCCAGCAGAATTACAGGGGGACTCTCCTACGAGCAGTACTTC; CDR3: CASRITGGLSYEQYF
D: .; size: .; J: TRBJ2-1; V: TRBV2; DNA: TGTGCCAGCCACCTGGGTGAGGTCTACAATGAGCAGTTCTTC; CDR3: CASHLGEVYNEQFF
D: TRBD1; size: .; J: TRBJ2-7; V: TRBV28; DNA: TGTGCCAGCAGTTTGCCGGACAGGGGAGACGGGGATCTTACCCGGGCCTACGAGCAGTACTTC; CDR3: CASSLPDRGDGDLTRAYEQYF
D: TRBD1; size: .; J: TRBJ2-7; V: TRBV9; DNA: TGTGCCAGCAGCGTCGGGACAGGAAATTACGAGCAGTACTTC; CDR3: CASSVGTGNYEQYF
D: .; size: once; J: TRBJ1-2; V: TRBV11-2; DNA: TGTGCCAGCAGCTTTTATGCGGGATTGGGCTACACCTTC; CDR3: CASSFYAGLGYTF
D: TRBD1; size: few; J: TRBJ2-1; V: TRBV4-3; DNA: TGCGCCAGCAGCCAATACAGGGGGTTCTCCTACAATGAGCAGTTCTTC; CDR3: CASSQYRGFSYNEQFF
D: .; size: .; J: TRBJ2-5; V: TRBV5-1; DNA: TGCGCCAGCAGCTTTAACCGGACAACAAAAGAGACCCAGTACTTC; CDR3: CASSFNRTTKETQYF
D: .; size: .; J: TRBJ2-7; V: TRBV7-8; DNA: TGTGCCAGCAGCGGAACGGGTTACGAGCAGTACTTC; CDR3: CASSGTGYEQYF
D: .; size: .; J: TRBJ2-7; V: TRBV29-1; DNA: TGCAGCGTTGGCGAGAGGTCCTACGAGCAGTACTTC; CDR3: CSVGERSYEQYF
D: .; size: few; J: TRBJ2-2; V: TRBV4-1; DNA: TGCGCCAGCAGCCAAGCCCTTGAGAGGCAGGGGAACACCGGGGAGCTGTTTTTT; CDR3: CASSQALERQGNTGELFF
D: .; size: few; J: TRBJ1-1; V: TRBV28; DNA: TGTGCCAGCAGTCGACAGTGGTTAAGTAACACTGAAGCTTTCTTT; CDR3: CASSRQWLSNTEAFF
D: .; size: .; J: TRBJ2-7; V: TRBV19; DNA: TGTGCCAGTAGTCAGTGGAGAGGGAACTACGAGCAGTACTTC; CDR3: CASSQWRGNYEQYF
D: .; size: .; J: TRBJ1-2; V: TRBV28; DNA: TGTGCCAGCAGTGTTTTCAGGGTTGGTCGGGGCTACACCTTC; CDR3: CASSVFRVGRGYTF
D: .; size: .; J: TRBJ1-2; V: TRBV5-4; DNA: TGTGCCAGCAGCTTGGGGGCCAACAGGGCCAACTATGGCTACACCTTC; CDR3: CASSLGANRANYGYTF
D: .; size: once; J: TRBJ1-5; V: TRBV25-1; DNA: TGTGCCAGCAGTGACCACGGTTACGAAGATCAGCCCCAGCATTTT; CDR3: CASSDHGYEDQPQHF
D: TRBD1; size: .; J: TRBJ2-7; V: TRBV28; DNA: TGTGCCAGCAGGATAAACAGGGGCGGGTACTACGAGCAGTACTTC; CDR3: CASRINRGGYYEQYF
D: .; size: .; J: TRBJ1-6; V: TRBV2; DNA: TGTGCCAGCAGAGACAGGTCTAGCTCACCCCTCCACTTT; CDR3: CASRDRSSSPLHF
D: .; size: .; J: TRBJ1-1; V: TRBV5-4; DNA: TGTGCCAGCAGCTTCAGCAAGGGGACTGAAGCTTTCTTT; CDR3: CASSFSKGTEAFF
D: TRBD1; size: .; J: TRBJ1-2; V: TRBV13; DNA: TGTGCCAGCAGCTTAGAAGGGGGCGCGAACTATGGCTACACCTTC; CDR3: CASSLEGGANYGYTF
D: .; size: .; J: TRBJ2-7; V: TRBV6-4; DNA: TGTGCCAGCAGAGTATACGAGCAGTACTTC; CDR3: CASRVYEQYF
D: TRBD1; size: .; J: TRBJ2-1; V: TRBV4-1; DNA: TGCGCCAGCAGCCACCGTTACCCGGGACAGGACAATGAGCAGTTCTTC; CDR3: CASSHRYPGQDNEQFF
D: TRBD1; size: few; J: TRBJ1-1; V: TRBV11-2; DNA: TGTGCCAGCAGCCGTCCGGGACAGGCCGCCACTGAAGCTTTCTTT; CDR3: CASSRPGQAATEAFF